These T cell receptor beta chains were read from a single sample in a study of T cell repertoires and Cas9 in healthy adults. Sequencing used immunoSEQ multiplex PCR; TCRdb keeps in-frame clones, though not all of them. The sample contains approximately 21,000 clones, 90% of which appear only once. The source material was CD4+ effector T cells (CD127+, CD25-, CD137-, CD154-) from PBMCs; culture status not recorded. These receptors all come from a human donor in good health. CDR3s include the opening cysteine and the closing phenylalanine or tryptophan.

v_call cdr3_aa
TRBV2 CASKVVVRFF
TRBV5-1 CASSFREVNTEAFF
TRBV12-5 CASGLGAGQSNSPLHF
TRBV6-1 CASRDRQGTEAFF
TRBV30 CAWKRGGTSPLHF
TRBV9 CASSRGGGHLGTDTQYF
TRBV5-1 CASSPLAFGGRPEAFF
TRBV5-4 CASSLGSTDTQYF
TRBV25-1 CASSDNDRVTEAFF
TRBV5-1 CASSPRQALTNYGYTF